Given below is one T cell receptor beta chain in context. Its specificity is not known. Blood was sampled at baseline, cycle 4 day 1, and cycle 7 day 1. The V and J ends lost 2 bases and 1 base, in that order; junction bases with no gene match: 1. The CDR3 contains 15 residues. CDR1 SGHTA and CDR2 FQGTGA come from the germline V gene. Only in-frame clones appear in the TCRdb table, and some are missing; sequencing was by immunoSEQ multiplex PCR. The table records about 89,000 clones, more than 70% of them present only once. The data were taken from a study of OX40 agonist ivuxolimab in advanced cancers. Turning to the study itself: At about 82% male, the cohort had a mean age of approximately 60 years, ranging from roughly 20 to 90. Whole-study results and caveats: Among the least clonally expanded were partial responders at 0.1-3.0 mg/kg. Normalized T-cell clonal expansion was also low in some nonresponders.

This TCR was sampled from an adult with an advanced solid tumor such as melanoma, head and neck, liver or kidney cancer. The rearrangement links TRBV7-3 to TRBJ2-5; 10 positions match TRBD2. Here the sequenced sample was CD4+ or CD8+ T cells sorted from blood, taken in a trial of the OX40 agonist ivuxolimab. The CDR3 spells CASSLGLAVQETQYF. The CDR3 coding sequence is TGTGCCAGCAGCTTAGGACTAGCGGTCCAAGAGACCCAGTACTTC.